What follows is one T cell receptor beta chain and its context. Its target is unknown. CDR3 regions of TCR beta were amplified from RNA transcripts. HTBI-primed RT-PCR formed the first round, and a multiplex PCR formed the second. TCRdb passed the multiplex PCR reads through MiXCR, listing each CDR3 protein once. The table shows 600,000 to 700,000 distinct CDR3 sequences, with more than 40% occurring only once. This specimen comes from a study of Graves' ophthalmopathy and Graves' hyperthyroidism. Clinical symptoms, serum thyroxine, TRAb, thyroid ultrasound and orbital computed tomography formed the basis of diagnosis. The ends lost 6 bases at V and 11 bases at J; junction bases unmatched: 16. The length of the CDR3 is 15 residues. General study findings and limits: Detection in blood was also observed for most expanded thyroid clonotypes above 0.001 frequency.

J is TRBJ1-5 and V is TRBV12-3 or TRBV12-4, with 7 positions matching TRBD1. The TCR sequence derives from an adult man with Graves' ophthalmopathy. The material sequenced was peripheral blood. DNA for the CDR3: TGTGCCAGCAGGTCCCGGGCTCAGGGGGGTGAGACCCAGCATTTT. Its translation: CASRSRAQGGETQHF.